These T cell receptor beta chains were read from a single sample in a study of T cells in Graves' hyperthyroidism and ophthalmopathy. TCRdb re-called the multiplex PCR reads through MiXCR, storing one row per CDR3 protein. The table lists nearly 600,000 distinct CDR3 sequences, approximately 14% of them singletons. Sequencing was performed on blood. These receptors were obtained from a young woman with Graves' ophthalmopathy. The CDR3 runs from the conserved cysteine through the conserved F or W. D genes are given only for firm matches. Size tells how often a clone was seen (once, few, many) or the class of an expanded clone, and some rows leave it out.

j_call v_call clone_size d_call cdr3_nt cdr3_aa
TRBJ2-3 TRBV7-3 - - TGTGCCAGCAGCTTATCCCAGGGGAGGTCGACAGATACGCAGTATTTT CASSLSQGRSTDTQYF
TRBJ2-7 TRBV28 many - TGTGCCCTTTGTAATACCGGGACTCTCTACGAGCAGTACTTC CALCNTGTLYEQYF
TRBJ2-7 TRBV2 many - TGTGCCAGCAGGCCCGACGACTCCGAGCAGTACTTC CASRPDDSEQYF
TRBJ1-6 TRBV28 many TRBD1 TGTGCCAGCAGTTTAGGACAGGGGTATAGGTCACCCCTCCACTTT CASSLGQGYRSPLHF
TRBJ2-7 TRBV18 - - TGTGCCAGCTCACCGGACGGAACACCAGGGCAGTACTTC CASSPDGTPGQYF
TRBJ2-5 TRBV7-2 - - - CASSFYICSASDRAGETQYF
TRBJ2-1 TRBV11-3 many - TGTGCCAGCAGCTTTGACTCCCGAGATGAGCAGTTCTTC CASSFDSRDEQFF
TRBJ1-1 TRBV19 - - TGTGCCAGTAGTAGGGGGGCAGGGGCTGAAGCTTTCTTT CASSRGAGAEAFF
TRBJ1-1 TRBV4-2 - - TGTGCTGCGCACGGGGGGAACACCGAAGCTTTCTTT CAAHGGNTEAFF
TRBJ2-7 TRBV6-4 - TRBD1 TGTGCCAGCAGTTCCTCGACAGGGAGATATGAGCAGTACTTC CASSSSTGRYEQYF
TRBJ2-1 TRBV9 - TRBD2 TGTGCCAGCAGCGTAGCGAGCGGGAGGGCCGTCTACGAGCAGTTCTTC CASSVASGRAVYEQFF
TRBJ2-2 TRBV11-2 - - TGTGCCAGCAGCTTAAATCCCTTACGGCAGATCGGGGAGCTGTTTTTT CASSLNPLRQIGELFF
TRBJ2-4 TRBV20-1 many - TGCAGTGCTAGAGACCTACAGGGTTTGAGAAACATTCAGTACTTC CSARDLQGLRNIQYF
TRBJ1-2 TRBV20-1 - - TGCAGTGCACCCGGGAGGGGACACCGGAACTATGGCTACACCTTC CSAPGRGHRNYGYTF
TRBJ2-1 TRBV12-3/TRBV12-4 many TRBD2 TGTGCCAGCACTCCCTTCCTAGCGGGAGGGTACAATGAGCAGTTCTTC CASTPFLAGGYNEQFF
TRBJ2-7 TRBV11-1 - - TGTGCCACCAGGAGGCTCCGGGGACGGCAGTACTTC CATRRLRGRQYF
TRBJ1-2 TRBV27 many TRBD1 TGTGCCAGCACCGCAGGGGGGGGTGGCTACACCTTC CASTAGGGGYTF
TRBJ2-7 TRBV9 many - TGTGCCAGCAGCGTAGCGGCAGGGAGGAGCTACGAGCAGTACTTC CASSVAAGRSYEQYF
TRBJ2-1 TRBV27 - TRBD2 TGTGCCAGCGGTTTAGCGGGAGGGCCGGGGAATGAGCAGTTCTTC CASGLAGGPGNEQFF
TRBJ2-1 TRBV20-1 - TRBD2 TGCAGTGCTCGCCCGCGGATGAGCGGGAGCGTCTATGAGCAGTTCTTC CSARPRMSGSVYEQFF
TRBJ2-2 TRBV9 few - TGTGCCAGCAGCCCCGGCTATACGAACACCGGGGAGCTGTTTTTT CASSPGYTNTGELFF
TRBJ1-1 TRBV5-1 many - TGCGCCAGCAGCCTCCGGCGGTTGAACACTGAAGCTTTCTTT CASSLRRLNTEAFF
TRBJ2-3 TRBV14 many TRBD2 TGTGCCAGCAGCCCCCGGGGCGGGAGTAGGCCAGATACGCAGTATTTT CASSPRGGSRPDTQYF
TRBJ2-7 TRBV20-1 - TRBD1 TGCAGTGCTAGATGGACAGGGGGGTCCTACGAGCAGTACTTC CSARWTGGSYEQYF
TRBJ1-2 TRBV4-3 few TRBD1 TGCGCCAGCAGCCAAGAATACGGCGGGACAGGGGATTATGGCTACACCTTC CASSQEYGGTGDYGYTF
TRBJ2-2 TRBV20-1 many - TGCAGTGCTAGCACAGGGGACTCGAACACCGGGGAGCTGTTTTTT CSASTGDSNTGELFF
TRBJ2-1 TRBV27 - TRBD2 TGTGCCAGCAGTCTTATCTCTAGCGGGAGTTGCGGCGAGCAGTTCTTC CASSLISSGSCGEQFF
TRBJ2-7 TRBV20-1 few TRBD1 TGCAGTGCTCTACATTCGGGACAGTTTTACGAGCAGTACTTC CSALHSGQFYEQYF
TRBJ2-2 TRBV28 many TRBD1 TGTGCCAGCAGTCTCGGGACAGGGGGGCTCTTCGGCGGGGAGCTGTTTTTT CASSLGTGGLFGGELFF
TRBJ1-1 TRBV20-1 - - TGCAGTGCTAACGTCGTCGGGGGCTCGAACACTGAAGCTTTCTTT CSANVVGGSNTEAFF
TRBJ2-1 TRBV27 many TRBD2 TGTGCCAGCACCTCTGGGACTAGCGGGAACAATGAGCAGTTCTTC CASTSGTSGNNEQFF
TRBJ1-5 TRBV20-1 - - TGCAGTGCTTTGCCGGGACACGGACTCTGTAGCAATCAGCCCCAGCATTTT CSALPGHGLCSNQPQHF
TRBJ1-1 TRBV18 few - TGTGCCAGCTCACCTACCCCCGGGACACTAAACACTGAAGCTTTCTTT CASSPTPGTLNTEAFF
TRBJ1-4 TRBV12-3/TRBV12-4 once TRBD1 TGTGCCAGCAGTTTATGGGGGACAGGGTCTGAAAAACTGTTTTTT CASSLWGTGSEKLFF
TRBJ2-3 TRBV12-3/TRBV12-4 - TRBD2 TGTGCCAGCAGCGCGGGAGGGGTAGATACGCAGTATTTT CASSAGGVDTQYF
TRBJ1-2 TRBV5-1 many - TGCGCCAGCAGCTTGGAGCTTACGACGGGCTACACCTTC CASSLELTTGYTF
TRBJ2-1 TRBV24-1 many - TGTGCCACCAGTGAGACACGTAACCCTACGGGACGCCTGAGAAATGAGCAGTTCTTC CATSETRNPTGRLRNEQFF
TRBJ2-7 TRBV27 - TRBD1 TGTGCCAGCAGTAACGGACAGGGCTCAGAGCAGTACTTC CASSNGQGSEQYF
TRBJ2-4 TRBV7-3 - - TGTGCCAGCAGCCAGGGGGGGGCCAAAAACATTCAGTACTTC CASSQGGAKNIQYF
TRBJ1-1 TRBV18 few TRBD1 TGTGCCAGCTCACCGAACCGGGACAGCTATATGAACACTGAAGCTTTCTTT CASSPNRDSYMNTEAFF
TRBJ1-5 TRBV28 many TRBD1 TGTGCCAGCAGTCCGTCGACAGGGAGAAGCAATCAGCCCCAGCATTTT CASSPSTGRSNQPQHF
TRBJ2-3 TRBV20-1 few TRBD1 TGCAGTGCTAGAGACGACCGGGACAGGGGGCGTTACTTTAGCACAGATACGCAGTATTTT CSARDDRDRGRYFSTDTQYF
TRBJ1-2 TRBV20-1 many - TGCAGTGCTCCGGACAGTGTCCTCTATGGCTACACCTTC CSAPDSVLYGYTF
TRBJ2-3 TRBV4-1 few - TGCGCCAGCAGCCAAAAAGGACCCGATAAAAGCACAGATACGCAGTATTTT CASSQKGPDKSTDTQYF
TRBJ2-7 TRBV7-8 many TRBD2 TGTGCCAGCAGCTTATATCTAGCGGGAGGGAGTAACCACGAGCAGTACTTC CASSLYLAGGSNHEQYF